Listed below are T cell receptor beta chains from one sample, sequenced in a study of blood T cell repertoires in COVID-19. Generated by immunoSEQ multiplex PCR, the TCRdb table keeps only in-frame clones and is missing some. The sample has some 140,000 clones; roughly 91% are singletons. The sample consisted of peripheral blood. The origin of the receptors is a man aged 50 to 59 with active or convalescent COVID-19. Each CDR3 is given without its conserved first and last residue. Each record gives: clone size, V gene, J gene, CDR3 protein. Some rows mark clone size as missing; the rest say once, few, many or name a class of expanded clone.

clone size: NA; V gene: TRBV4-3; J gene: TRBJ2-1; CDR3 protein: ASSQDWTGGLAYNEQF
clone size: NA; V gene: TRBV25-1; J gene: TRBJ2-1; CDR3 protein: ASRRLYEQF
clone size: NA; V gene: TRBV12-3/TRBV12-4; J gene: TRBJ1-1; CDR3 protein: ASSAIPRTEAF
clone size: NA; V gene: TRBV19; J gene: TRBJ1-6; CDR3 protein: ASSTATGQAPGH
clone size: once; V gene: TRBV10-3; J gene: TRBJ2-1; CDR3 protein: AISEYRAGGPNEQF
clone size: NA; V gene: TRBV7-7; J gene: TRBJ2-2; CDR3 protein: ATRQDEGNTGELF
clone size: NA; V gene: TRBV28; J gene: TRBJ1-1; CDR3 protein: ASRRGGPTEAF
clone size: NA; V gene: TRBV19; J gene: TRBJ1-5; CDR3 protein: ASTGQGGHQPQH
clone size: once; V gene: TRBV19; J gene: TRBJ2-1; CDR3 protein: ASSLPRGKVGRGNEQF
clone size: NA; V gene: TRBV7-2; J gene: TRBJ2-7; CDR3 protein: ASSPTSSYEQY
clone size: NA; V gene: TRBV24-1; J gene: TRBJ2-1; CDR3 protein: ATSDPTSGGVF
clone size: NA; V gene: TRBV10-3; J gene: TRBJ1-4; CDR3 protein: AISEASFNEKLF
clone size: NA; V gene: TRBV12-3/TRBV12-4; J gene: TRBJ1-3; CDR3 protein: ASSSSTVHH
clone size: NA; V gene: TRBV4-3; J gene: TRBJ1-2; CDR3 protein: ASNEAVRVTNYGYT
clone size: NA; V gene: TRBV10-3; J gene: TRBJ1-1; CDR3 protein: ASSLETGGWTEAF
clone size: NA; V gene: TRBV7-2; J gene: TRBJ2-1; CDR3 protein: ASSLAGGPNEQF
clone size: NA; V gene: TRBV11-2; J gene: TRBJ2-7; CDR3 protein: ASSGTGGEQY
clone size: NA; V gene: TRBV28; J gene: TRBJ1-5; CDR3 protein: ASSLHGGNQPQH
clone size: NA; V gene: TRBV6-2/TRBV6-3; J gene: TRBJ1-1; CDR3 protein: ASRYIGTGGKTEAF
clone size: NA; V gene: TRBV15; J gene: TRBJ1-1; CDR3 protein: ATSRDPLAGNTEAF
clone size: NA; V gene: TRBV27; J gene: TRBJ2-2; CDR3 protein: ASSLRQDSFGAGELF
clone size: few; V gene: TRBV21-1; J gene: TRBJ2-1; CDR3 protein: ASSKGDRLTREEYNEQF